The TCR beta chain described here comes from a study of graft-versus-host responses after intestinal transplantation. Findings and limits, study-wide: Recipient marrow harbored GvH clones, some of which surfaced first in ileum or blood. Peak circulating GvH clone levels were associated with early post-transplant HvG declines.

Concerning this clone itself: The antigen is unknown.

Produced via immunoSEQ multiplex PCR; TCRdb's table is partial and in-frame only. The table has roughly 120,000 clones, around 95% seen once; the top ten hold 3.3%. The sequencing here drew on unstimulated CD8+ T cells sorted from spleen or lymph node cells, taken before intestinal transplant. This sequence was found in a human donor who received an intestinal transplant.

CDR3 region: CASSSTRDTDTGELFF. Written as DNA, the CDR3 is TGTGCCAGCAGCTCGACCCGGGACACGGATACCGGGGAGCTGTTTTTT. The chain carries TRBV7-8 and TRBJ2-2, with a possible D match to TRBD1 (6 bases). The V and J ends lost 4 bases and 5 bases respectively, with 17 bases between them. Per germline, CDR1 SGHVS and CDR2 FQNEAQ. The CDR3 has 16 amino acids.